The 24 T cell receptor beta chains below were found in one sample sequenced in a study of T cells in Graves' hyperthyroidism and ophthalmopathy. Amplification yielded TCR beta CDR3 regions, with RNA transcripts as the source. Using the HTBI primer set, a first-round RT-PCR was run on the TCR CDR3. One entry per CDR3 protein, called by TCRdb with MiXCR from the multiplex PCR reads. The table shows roughly 380,000 distinct CDR3 sequences, with roughly 13% occurring only once. Sample: blood. The receptors originated from a young woman with Graves' hyperthyroidism.

The sample holds many counts of this clonotype. The chain has TRBV28 and TRBJ1-6; 7 positions match TRBD1. Germline V CDR1 and CDR2: MDHEN, SYDVKM. After removal of 2 bases from V and 7 bases from J, the junction contained 2 bases not matched to a gene. CDR3 length equals 14 residues. CDR3: CASSLETGNSPLHF. In nucleotides, the CDR3 is TGTGCCAGCAGTTTAGAGACAGGGAATTCACCCCTCCACTTT.

This clonotype was observed once. The J gene is TRBJ2-7, the V gene TRBV27; TRBD2 matches 7 bases. Germline values: CDR1 MNHEY, CDR2 SMNVEV (reference sequence). The junction had 11 bases not matched to a gene; V was cut back by 2 bases and J by 4 bases. CDR3 length: 16 residues. As DNA, the CDR3 is TGTGCCAGCAGTTTAGTTCGCGGGATGGGACTATACGAGCAGTACTTC. The encoded protein is CASSLVRGMGLYEQYF.

V and J are TRBV3-1 and TRBJ2-7; tentatively, D is TRBD1 (6 bases). The V end lost 1 base, the J end lost 4 bases, and 8 bases lay between the germline ends. Germline CDR1 is LGHDT and CDR2 is YNNKEL (reference sequence). CDR3 length: 13 residues. The CDR3 sequence: CASSQARGYEQYF. The CDR3 DNA is TGTGCCAGCAGCCAAGCCAGGGGATACGAGCAGTACTTC.

This clonotype was counted ten times or more. CDR3 sequence reads: CAGGTGASSGNTIYF. CDR3 sequence (DNA): TGTGCCGGCGGAACAGGGGCGAGCTCTGGAAACACCATATATTTT. V gene TRBV12-3 or TRBV12-4 combines with J gene TRBJ1-3; 7 bases agree with TRBD1. There are 15 residues in the CDR3. J lost 0 bases, V lost 11 bases, and 10 bases had no gene match.

The table lists this clonotype with many counts. The CDR3 loop is CASSEALGPTNEKLFF. The DNA of the CDR3 is TGTGCCAGCAGTGAAGCGCTAGGGCCAACTAATGAAAAACTGTTTTTT. The V call is TRBV6-1, the J call TRBJ1-4; D is uncertain. V lost 0 bases and J lost 0, with 8 bases in between. The germline CDR1 and CDR2 sequences are MNHNS and SASEGT. The CDR3 runs 16 residues.

In this sample, this clonotype turned up a few times. Just one base apart from a much larger clone, this may be a read error. The gene calls are TRBV28 and TRBJ2-2; 10 bases map to TRBD1. Germline CDR1 is MDHEN and CDR2 is SYDVKM. The CDR3 contains 15 residues. The CDR3: CASRRQGASTGEPFF. CDR3 in DNA: TGTGCCAGCAGACGACAGGGGGCGAGCACCGGGGAGCCGTTTTTT.

This clonotype was recorded many times. The chain has TRBV20-1 and TRBJ1-1; D remains ambiguous. Germline CDR1 and CDR2: DFQATT and SNEGSKA (reference sequence). The CDR3 totals 13 residues. Trimming left V 3 bases short and J 1 base short, with 9 bases between. As DNA, the CDR3 is TGCAGTGCTAGTCGGCTCCCGAACACTGAAGCTTTCTTT. Its protein product is CSASRLPNTEAFF.

In its sample, this clonotype was seen many times. CDR3 coding DNA: TGTGCCAGCAGCTTAGAGGCTAGCGGGAGGGGTGAGCAGTTCTTC. This encodes CASSLEASGRGEQFF. The V call is TRBV11-2, the J call TRBJ2-1, with 12 bases identical to TRBD2. The J segment lost 9 bases and the V segment lost 0 bases, leaving 3 bases of the junction unmatched. The CDR3 totals 15 residues. Germline assignment: CDR1 SGHAT and CDR2 FQNNGV.

This clonotype has just a few counts. The CDR3 nucleotides read TGTGCCAGCACCTTCTCAGGGGTGTACACTGAAGCTTTCTTT. This sequence encodes CASTFSGVYTEAFF. The V gene is TRBV28, the J gene TRBJ1-1; tentatively, D is TRBD1 (6 bases). The germline gives CDR1 MDHEN, CDR2 SYDVKM. The CDR3 extends over 14 amino acids. The V end lost 7 bases, the J end lost 3 bases, and 15 bases lay between the germline ends.

This clonotype was observed at least ten times. The chain employs TRBV11-2 and TRBJ2-1; 7 nucleotides line up with TRBD1. This CDR3 is built from 16 residues. V trimming: 0 bases; J trimming: 6 bases; junction bases outside the gene matches: 8. CDR1 SGHAT and CDR2 FQNNGV come from the germline V gene. The CDR3 bases are TGTGCCAGCAGCTTAGACCGGACAGGTTTGGGCAATGAGCAGTTCTTC. Protein: CASSLDRTGLGNEQFF.

In its sample, this clonotype was seen a few times. CDR3 sequence: CAWAATNEKLFF. The CDR3 nucleotides are TGTGCCTGGGCAGCAACTAATGAAAAACTGTTTTTT. The V gene is TRBV30, the J gene TRBJ1-4; D is unresolved. The V end lost 5 bases, the J end lost 0 bases, and 4 bases lay between the germline ends. Per germline, CDR1 GTSNPN and CDR2 SVGIG (reference sequence). The CDR3 sequence is 12 residues long. The variable domain in full, with the rest retrieved from reference TRBV30 and TRBJ1-4, is SQTIHQWPATLVQPVGSPLSLECTVEGTSNPNLYWYRQAAGRGLQLLFYSVGIGQISSEVPQNLSASRPQDRQFILSSKKLLLSDSGFYLCAWAATNEKLFFGSGTQLSVL.

The genes are TRBV19 and TRBJ1-5; D is undetermined. The germline gives CDR1 LNHDA, CDR2 SQIVND (reference sequence). The CDR3 runs to 14 residues. The V and J ends lost 6 bases and 5 bases respectively, with 14 bases between them. In DNA, the CDR3 is TGTGCCAGTAGCCCTGACCGTAGGTATCAGCCCCAGCATTTT. Amino acid sequence: CASSPDRRYQPQHF.

This clonotype was counted at least ten times. The chain links TRBV28 to TRBJ2-1; 10 bases match TRBD2. The CDR3 runs to 14 residues. The ends lost 2 bases at V and 8 bases at J; junction bases unmatched: 3. The V gene's germline CDR1 is MDHEN and CDR2 SYDVKM. CDR3 nucleotide sequence: TGTGCCAGCAGTTTACTAGCGGGAGTACATGAGCAGTTCTTC. Translated, it gives CASSLLAGVHEQFF.

This clonotype came up many times. The V call is TRBV7-9, the J call TRBJ2-3, with 7 bases identical to TRBD2. Trimming at V came to 2 bases and at J to 5 bases, leaving 4 bases not matched to a gene. CDR1 is SEHNR and CDR2 is FQNEAQ in the germline V gene (reference sequence). The CDR3 is 14 residues long. CDR3 protein: CASSLRLAEDTQYF. The CDR3 coding sequence is TGTGCCAGCAGCTTACGGCTAGCGGAAGATACGCAGTATTTT.

This clonotype was seen at least ten times. In nucleotides, the CDR3 is TGTGCCAGCAGCCAAGCCGGTCTTTCCTACGAGCAGTACTTC. This translates into CASSQAGLSYEQYF. This chain connects TRBV3-1 to TRBJ2-7; no clear D. The CDR3 runs to 14 residues. Germline CDR1 reads LGHDT; CDR2 reads YNNKEL (reference sequence). The V and J ends lost 1 base and 1 base respectively, with 8 bases between them.

The J gene is TRBJ2-5, the V gene TRBV12-3 or TRBV12-4; TRBD2 aligns across 7 bases. This CDR3 has 14 amino acids. Trimming removed 6 bases from V and 5 bases from J; junction bases left unmatched: 9. CDR3 coding DNA: TGTGCCAGCAGCCCTGTGGGGGGGAGGGAGACCCAGTACTTC. Residues: CASSPVGGRETQYF.

A note on this clonotype: This may arise from a read error, as a much more abundant clone is one base away. V is TRBV7-9 and J is TRBJ2-7; 8 bases are shared with TRBD2. V lost 5 bases to trimming and J lost 2 bases; unmatched junction nucleotides: 11. The CDR3 length is 16 residues. CDR1 SEHNR and CDR2 FQNEAQ come from the germline V gene (reference sequence). Here the CDR3 reads CASSVPLTGGPYEQYF. As DNA, the CDR3 is TGTGCCAGCAGCGTCCCCTTGACGGGAGGGCCCTACGAGCAGTACTTC.

This clonotype appeared many times. The genes are TRBV4-1 and TRBJ2-5, with D possibly TRBD2 on 6 matching bases. Germline values: CDR1 MGHRA, CDR2 YSYEKL. The CDR3 has 14 amino acids. Trimming shortened V by 0 bases and J by 9 bases, and 14 bases separated the two germline ends. As DNA, the CDR3 is TGCGCCAGCAGCCAAGATACGGGAGTAGGGGCCCAGTACTTC. It translates to CASSQDTGVGAQYF.

The rearrangement links TRBV10-3 to TRBJ2-2; D gene ambiguous. The germline gives CDR1 ENHRY, CDR2 SYGVKD. The CDR3 has 14 residues. With 9 bases removed from V and 1 base from J, the gap between germline ends came to 12 bases. In nucleotides, the CDR3 is TGTGCCATACGACCGACGGAGAACACCGGGGAGCTGTTTTTT. Encoded protein: CAIRPTENTGELFF.

This clonotype appeared many times. The genes are TRBV12-3 or TRBV12-4 and TRBJ2-7, with 9 bases lining up with TRBD2. The CDR3 spans 14 residues. V dropped 6 bases and J dropped 4; count of bases not matched to a gene: 7. The CDR3 bases are TGTGCCAGCAGACGTGGGACTAGCCAATACGAGCAGTACTTC. Translating it yields CASRRGTSQYEQYF.

The chain links TRBV2 to TRBJ2-3; 9 positions match TRBD2. Germline assignment: CDR1 SNHLY and CDR2 FYNNEI. CDR3 size: 16 residues. Trimming took 4 bases from V and 2 from J; bases not matched to a gene: 7. In nucleotides, the CDR3 is TGTGCCAGCAGTGGGGAGCTAGCGGGAAACACAGATACGCAGTATTTT. It yields the protein CASSGELAGNTDTQYF.

This clonotype was observed many times. J is TRBJ1-1 and V is TRBV19; D is uncertain. V lost 9 bases and J 1 base, leaving 9 bases between the germline ends. The germline CDR1 and CDR2 sequences are LNHDA and SQIVND (reference sequence). The CDR3 is 12 amino acids. The CDR3 protein is CASSLRNTEAFF. The CDR3 DNA reads as TGTGCCAGCAGTTTACGGAACACTGAAGCTTTCTTT.

The genes are TRBV19 and TRBJ2-5; D ambiguous. Trimming left V 5 bases short and J 5 bases short, with 9 bases between. Per germline, CDR1 LNHDA and CDR2 SQIVND (reference sequence). This CDR3 has 12 residues. CDR3: CASSPGEETQYF. The CDR3 nucleotides read TGTGCCAGTAGTCCGGGTGAGGAGACCCAGTACTTC.

This clonotype occurred many times. This sequence joins TRBV3-1 and TRBJ2-1; 8 nucleotides line up with TRBD2. The CDR3 extends over 15 amino acids. The V and J ends lost 4 bases and 7 bases, in that order; junction bases with no gene match: 9. From germline, CDR1 is LGHDT and CDR2 YNNKEL (reference sequence). The CDR3: CASSLSGLESNEQFF. The CDR3 DNA sequence: TGTGCCAGCAGCCTCTCGGGACTAGAGTCGAATGAGCAGTTCTTC.